The next 19 T cell receptor beta chains were all read from a single sample in a study of Tregs in tolerant kidney transplant recipients. Measured with immunoSEQ multiplex PCR; TCRdb has only the in-frame clones, and not every one. Here the sample spans roughly 250,000 clones, roughly 80% being singletons. Sequencing was carried out using CD4+ T cells from blood. The receptors here all came from a human donor in good health.

This clone turned up a few times. A junction end diverges from the germline sequence, so it may reflect a read error. This chain links TRBV6-1 with TRBJ2-7; 10 positions agree with TRBD2. The CDR3 contains 14 residues. Looked up from germline, CDR1 is MNHNS and CDR2 is SASEGT. As DNA, the CDR3 is TGTGCCAGCACCGCCGGGACTAGCGATCCGATCGGGAACTTC. Its translation is CASTAGTSDPIGNF.

V usage is TRBV5-1 and J usage is TRBJ2-5; D is uncertain. TRBJ2-7 matches the DNA end more closely, so the J call is doubtful. This CDR3 is 14 amino acids long. The germline CDR1 and CDR2 sequences are SGHRS and YFSETQ. Written as DNA, the CDR3 is TGCGCCAGCAGCTTGTTACAAGGTCCCTACGAGCAGTACTTC. It codes for CASSLLQGPYEQYF.

This chain links TRBV5-4 with TRBJ2-7, with D possibly matching TRBD2 (6 bases). In germline, CDR1 is SGHNT, CDR2 YYREEE (reference sequence). V lost 4 bases and J 3 bases, leaving 20 bases between the germline ends. The CDR3 totals 16 residues. The CDR3 loop reads CASSQDARGGDYEQYF. For the CDR3, the DNA is TGTGCCAGCAGCCAAGATGCGCGGGGCGGCGACTACGAGCAGTACTTC.

The chain's CDR3 is CATSQPQGARWPEAFF. Written as DNA, the CDR3 is TGTGCCACCAGCCAACCACAGGGGGCGCGCTGGCCTGAAGCTTTCTTT. This rearrangement joins TRBV15 to TRBJ1-1, with 9 bases matching TRBD1. J was trimmed by 6 bases and V by 5 bases; bases with no gene match: 13. This CDR3 contains 16 residues. CDR1 is LNHNV and CDR2 is YYDKDF in the germline V gene (reference sequence).

The genes are TRBV4-2 and TRBJ2-3, with D unclear. Trimming removed 0 bases at V and 4 bases at J, with 11 bases between. Per the germline V gene, CDR1 is LGHNA and CDR2 is YNFKEQ. The CDR3 is 15 amino acids. In nucleotides, the CDR3 is TGTGCCAGCAGCCAAGATAGGTGGGCCCCAGATACGCAGTATTTT. It is translated as CASSQDRWAPDTQYF.

The chain carries TRBV5-4 and TRBJ2-7; the D gene is possibly TRBD2 (5 bases). The CDR3 spans 14 residues. Between the trimmed V and J ends, which lost 4 bases and 0 bases, there was a span of 11 bases. Germline-derived CDR1 and CDR2 are SGHNT and YYREEE (reference sequence). CDR3 region: CASSRTADSYEQYF. CDR3 coding DNA: TGTGCCAGCAGCAGGACTGCAGACTCCTACGAGCAGTACTTC.

The DNA for the CDR3 is TGTGCCAGCAGCTTAGGACAGAACACAGATACGCAGTATTTT. Translation gives CASSLGQNTDTQYF. V gene TRBV11-2 combines with J gene TRBJ2-3; TRBD1 might be the D (5 bases). Looked up from germline, CDR1 is SGHAT and CDR2 is FQNNGV. The CDR3 is 14 residues long. V lost 1 base to trimming and J lost 2 bases, with 7 bases between them.

The chain couples TRBV7-9 to TRBJ2-3; possibly TRBD2 for D (6 bases). V dropped 3 bases and J dropped 6 bases, with 19 bases sitting between them. The CDR3 consists of 16 residues. Germline CDR1 and CDR2: SEHNR and FQNEAQ (reference sequence). CDR3 sequence: CASSLFGRESTDTQYF. In DNA form, the CDR3 reads TGTGCCAGCAGCTTGTTTGGACGGGAGAGTACGGATACGCAGTATTTT.

The gene calls are TRBV5-1 and TRBJ2-7, with D tentatively TRBD2 (6 bases). Germline CDR1 and CDR2: SGHRS and YFSETQ. This CDR3 has 15 residues. The V end lost 5 bases, the J end lost 0 bases, and 15 bases lay between the germline ends. The DNA for the CDR3 is TGCGCCAGCAGGCTACAGGCGGGAAGCTCCTACGAGCAGTACTTC. As protein: CASRLQAGSSYEQYF.

The CDR3 DNA reads as TGTGCCAGCAGTCCCGGACAGGGTGGTTATGGCTACACCTTC. As protein: CASSPGQGGYGYTF. The chain couples TRBV6-5 to TRBJ1-2; 8 bases are shared with TRBD1. Looked up from germline, CDR1 is MNHEY and CDR2 is SVGAGI. Unmatched junction bases numbered 7, after V lost 5 bases and J lost 5 bases. The CDR3 extends over 14 amino acids.

The genes are TRBV27 and TRBJ1-1; no clear D gene. V was pared by 7 bases and J by 2 bases, with 17 bases between. The CDR3 contains 15 residues. Germline lookup yields CDR1 MNHEY and CDR2 SMNVEV (reference sequence). The CDR3 coding sequence is TGTGCCAGCACCACCCTCGGGAGTTCCAACACTGAAGCTTTCTTT. Translation gives CASTTLGSSNTEAFF.

The V gene is TRBV9, the J gene TRBJ2-7, with TRBD2 matching over 10 bases. Germline CDR1 SGDLS, CDR2 YYNGEE. The CDR3 spans 15 residues. V shed 4 bases and J 2 bases; nucleotides not matched to a gene: 6. The DNA of the CDR3 is TGTGCCAGCAGCACCGGGACTAGCGTTCCCTACGAGCAGTACTTC. Its translation is CASSTGTSVPYEQYF.

The chain couples TRBV11-2 to TRBJ1-1; 8 bases are shared with TRBD1. CDR1 SGHAT and CDR2 FQNNGV come from the germline V gene. J gave up 1 base and V 7 bases, and 8 bases lay outside the gene matches. The length of the CDR3 is 15 residues. CDR3: CASNSPGGSNTEAFF. The CDR3 region has the DNA TGTGCCAGCAACAGCCCAGGGGGCTCGAACACTGAAGCTTTCTTT.

The chain uses TRBV11-2 and TRBJ2-1; D is possibly TRBD2 (6 bases). This CDR3 has 17 residues. Germline V gives CDR1 SGHAT, CDR2 FQNNGV. V lost 7 bases to trimming and J lost 1 base, with 20 bases between them. The CDR3 spells CASILREVPDSYNEQFF. The CDR3 DNA reads as TGTGCCAGCATCTTGAGGGAGGTCCCCGATTCCTACAATGAGCAGTTCTTC.

The rearrangement uses TRBV9 and TRBJ2-1, with 8 bases matching TRBD2. This CDR3 is built from 14 residues. J was trimmed by 6 bases and V by 4 bases; bases with no gene match: 6. Per the germline V gene, CDR1 is SGDLS and CDR2 is YYNGEE. As DNA, the CDR3 is TGTGCCAGCAGCTCACGGACTAGCCCCAATGAGCAGTTCTTC. It translates to CASSSRTSPNEQFF.

CDR3 coding DNA: TGTGCCAGCAGTACGACAGGGGAACCCTACAATGAGCAGTTCTTC. The encoded protein is CASSTTGEPYNEQFF. The rearrangement links TRBV6-5 to TRBJ2-1; 8 bases fit TRBD1. Germline V gene data show CDR1 as MNHEY and CDR2 as SVGAGI. The CDR3 runs to 15 residues. After removal of 5 bases from V and 2 bases from J, the junction contained 5 bases not matched to a gene.

The rearrangement joins TRBV7-2 to TRBJ2-7, with 9 bases identical to TRBD2. Germline V CDR1 and CDR2: SGHTA, FQGNSA. The CDR3 is 15 residues long. Germline trimming cut 1 base from V and 3 bases from J; bases unmatched to any gene: 4. This CDR3 reads CASSLVLAGIYEQYF. CDR3 DNA sequence: TGTGCCAGCAGCTTAGTCCTAGCGGGGATCTACGAGCAGTACTTC.

This chain joins TRBV5-6 and TRBJ2-2, with a weak D call TRBD1 (6 bases). V gave up 8 bases and J gave up 6 bases, with 14 bases separating them. The CDR3 has 13 amino acids. CDR1 and CDR2 from the germline V gene are SGHDT and YYEEEE. CDR3 protein: CASTPTGSGELFF. In nucleotides, the CDR3 is TGTGCCAGTACCCCGACAGGCTCCGGGGAGCTGTTTTTT. Combining the CDR3 with reference TRBV5-6 and TRBJ2-2 gives the whole variable domain DAGVTQSPTHLIKTRGQQVTLRCSPKSGHDTVSWYQQALGQGPQFIFQYYEEEERQRGNFPDRFSGHQFPNYSSELNVNALLLGDSALYLCASTPTGSGELFFGEGSRLTVL.

Remarks on this clone: Other DNA sequences from this sample encode an identical CDR3 as well. V usage is TRBV27 and J usage is TRBJ1-3; perhaps TRBD1 as D (5 bases). The CDR3 is 13 residues long. Germline V gene lookup returns CDR1 MNHEY and CDR2 SMNVEV (reference sequence). V lost 6 bases and J lost 4, with 10 bases in between. CDR3 sequence (DNA): TGTGCCAGCAGGCAGGGATCCGGAAACACCATATATTTT. This gives the protein CASRQGSGNTIYF.